The clone carrying this T cell receptor beta chain was observed many times. Amplified regions were TCR beta CDR3 sequences from RNA transcripts. Primed by the HTBI set, a first-round RT-PCR was run on the TCR CDR3. TCRdb used MiXCR to reprocess the multiplex PCR reads, holding one entry per CDR3 protein. Of 560,000 or so distinct CDR3 sequences listed, roughly 46% are singletons. This record comes from a study of T cells in Graves' hyperthyroidism and ophthalmopathy. Germline CDR1 and CDR2: SGHTA and FQGTGA. V lost 5 bases, J lost 8 bases, and 21 bases lay in between. The CDR3 loop spans 15 amino acids. Exclusions: uncontrolled infection, other autoimmune disease, pregnancy, lactation.

This chain joins TRBV7-3 and TRBJ1-2; possibly TRBD1 for D (5 bases). The sequence came from a woman aged 18-29 years with Graves' hyperthyroidism. Sequenced input: peripheral blood or thyroid tissue (not recorded which). The CDR3 bases are TGTGCCAGCAGCCCTGGGACGGCCTCTCTCTCCGGCTACACCTTC. It yields the protein CASSPGTASLSGYTF.